This is a list of T cell receptor beta chains from one sample in a study of monozygotic twins with cystic fibrosis. Clones were read by immunoSEQ multiplex PCR, and TCRdb kept only the in-frame ones, dropping some. The data contain 10,000 to 15,000 clones, 85% of them singletons. Input material: blood. The receptors originated from a man younger than 30 with cystic fibrosis. The CDR3 runs from the conserved cysteine through the conserved F or W. A D gene is named only where the DNA matches it firmly. Expanded clones get a size class; other rows say once, few or many, or leave the size out.

D,size,V,J,DNA,CDR3
TRBD1,NA,TRBV2,TRBJ2-7,TGTGCCAGCAGTCGCTGGACAGGGGGAATCGGCGAGCAGTACTTC,CASSRWTGGIGEQYF
TRBD1,NA,TRBV9,TRBJ1-2,TGTGCCAGCAGCCCTCACCTAGGGGACAGGGGAAACAACTATGGCTACACCTTC,CASSPHLGDRGNNYGYTF
NA,NA,TRBV19,TRBJ1-4,TGTGCCAGTAGTATTATGTCTACAACTAATGAAAAACTGTTTTTT,CASSIMSTTNEKLFF
NA,NA,TRBV6-6,TRBJ1-3,TGTGCCAGCAGCCGGGGGGGGACCATATATTTT,CASSRGGTIYF
NA,NA,TRBV10-3,TRBJ1-4,TGTGCCATCCGACGCCCGGAAAATGAAAAACTGTTTTTT,CAIRRPENEKLFF
TRBD1,once,TRBV7-2,TRBJ2-7,TGTGCCAGCAGCTTATTGGGACAGGGGCCGACCTACGAGCAGTACTTC,CASSLLGQGPTYEQYF
NA,NA,TRBV27,TRBJ1-1,TGTGCCAGCACCACAGGGAACACTGAAGCTTTCTTT,CASTTGNTEAFF
NA,few,TRBV5-4,TRBJ2-7,TGTGCCAGCAGCTGGATGCGCGGGGGCCTCTACGAGCAGTACTTC,CASSWMRGGLYEQYF
NA,few,TRBV30,TRBJ2-3,TGTGCCTGGCGGAACGGAGCGGGTTCCACAGATACGCAGTATTTT,CAWRNGAGSTDTQYF
NA,NA,TRBV13,TRBJ2-5,TGTGCCAGCAGCCGCTGGGGCTCCGGGGAACCGAACTTC,CASSRWGSGEPNF
TRBD1,NA,TRBV28,TRBJ1-3,TGTGCCAGTACCACAGGGGAATTTGCTGGAAACACCATATATTTT,CASTTGEFAGNTIYF